A single sample is the source of the 18 T cell receptor beta chains below, sequenced in a study of identical twins. Each CDR3 protein is one row after TCRdb ran MiXCR on the 5' RACE reads. The sample lists hundreds of thousands of distinct CDR3 sequences; roughly an eighth were seen once. These data were also filed under a second study, of yellow fever vaccine responses in identical twins.

The material sequenced was CD8+ T cells sorted from blood. These receptors were collected from a woman aged 18-30 years in good health.

There are a few counts of this clonotype. The J gene is TRBJ1-3, the V gene TRBV7-2, with D perhaps matching TRBD1 (5 bases). The CDR3 is 14 residues long. Per germline, CDR1 SGHTA and CDR2 FQGNSA. The germline V and J ends were trimmed by 4 bases and 4 bases, with 11 bases remaining between them. CDR3 sequence (DNA): TGTGCCAGCAGCTGGGGGACCGTCGGAAACACCATATATTTT. Its translation: CASSWGTVGNTIYF.

The chain couples TRBV20-1 to TRBJ2-1; weak D call: TRBD2 (6 bases). Germline CDR1 is DFQATT and CDR2 is SNEGSKA (reference sequence). The length of the CDR3 is 15 residues. V was pared by 1 base and J by 5 bases, with 15 bases between. DNA for the CDR3: TGCAGTGCTAGAGTTGGCGGGATAGTTAACAATGAGCAGTTCTTC. Protein product: CSARVGGIVNNEQFF.

As for this clonotype: This sequence may be a read error, since a much larger clone differs from it by one base. The CDR3 ends on some other residue instead of the conserved phenylalanine or tryptophan, so this is likely a read error. The chain uses TRBV4-1 and TRBJ2-5, with D possibly being TRBD2 (5 bases). CDR1 and CDR2 (germline): MGHRA, YSYEKL. This CDR3 comprises 15 residues. Deletions cut 2 bases from V and 5 bases from J, with 15 bases between. The CDR3 coding sequence is TGCGCCAGCAGCCAACCCCCTGGAGGATCGGAGACCCAGTACCTC. Translation: CASSQPPGGSETQYL.

This chain links TRBV5-5 with TRBJ2-7; D remains ambiguous. Trimming shortened V by 4 bases and J by 0 bases, and 17 bases separated the two germline ends. From germline, CDR1 is SGHKS and CDR2 YYEKEE (reference sequence). The length of the CDR3 is 16 residues. CDR3 loop: CASSLHRSSSSYEQYF. As DNA, the CDR3 is TGTGCCAGCAGCCTGCACCGTAGCTCGAGCTCCTACGAGCAGTACTTC.

In its sample, this clonotype was seen a few times. This rearrangement joins TRBV7-9 to TRBJ2-1; the D is unclear. The length of the CDR3 is 13 residues. The V gene lost 2 bases and the J gene lost 8 bases, with 10 bases spanning the gap. Germline assignment: CDR1 SEHNR and CDR2 FQNEAQ (reference sequence). The DNA of the CDR3 is TGTGCCAGCAGCTTACCACTGTCGGATGAGCAGTTCTTC. Its translation: CASSLPLSDEQFF. Looking up the rest from reference TRBV7-9 and TRBJ2-1 gives the full variable domain: DTGVSQNPRHKITKRGQNVTFRCDPISEHNRLYWYRQTLGQGPEFLTYFQNEAQLEKSRLLSDRFSAERPKGSFSTLEIQRTEQGDSAMYLCASSLPLSDEQFFGPGTRLTVL.

The genes are TRBV27 and TRBJ2-1; D call uncertain. The CDR3 extends over 17 amino acids. From germline, CDR1 is MNHEY and CDR2 SMNVEV (reference sequence). V dropped 5 bases and J dropped 6 bases, with 23 bases sitting between them. CDR3 sequence reads: CASSARASGPPSNEQFF. In DNA form, the CDR3 reads TGTGCCAGCAGTGCCCGGGCCTCCGGTCCACCGTCCAATGAGCAGTTCTTC.

This clonotype was observed at least ten times. The V call is TRBV9, the J call TRBJ2-7; D is ambiguous. From germline, CDR1 is SGDLS and CDR2 YYNGEE. There are 14 residues in the CDR3. V gave up 4 bases and J gave up 0 bases, with 11 bases separating them. CDR3 nucleotide sequence: TGTGCCAGCAGCCCCGCAGGTGGCTCCTACGAGCAGTACTTC. Protein product: CASSPAGGSYEQYF.

This clonotype was seen a handful of times. The rearrangement uses TRBV20-1 and TRBJ1-2; no clear D. From germline, CDR1 is DFQATT and CDR2 SNEGSKA (reference sequence). This CDR3 has 13 amino acids. V dropped 3 bases and J dropped 5 bases, with 13 bases sitting between them. The CDR3 DNA follows: TGCAGTGCTAGTGAGGCTGTCCGATATGGCTACACCTTC. This encodes CSASEAVRYGYTF.

The chain uses TRBV20-1 and TRBJ1-6; D is ambiguous. Germline V gene sequence: CDR1 DFQATT, CDR2 SNEGSKA (reference sequence). V dropped 4 bases and J dropped 7 bases, with 11 bases sitting between them. The CDR3 runs to 13 residues. The CDR3 region has the DNA TGCAGTGCTAACTCTGTGGGGAATTCACCCCTCCACTTT. Its translation: CSANSVGNSPLHF.

This clonotype turned up a few times. The V gene is TRBV6-2 or TRBV6-3, the J gene TRBJ2-1; 7 bases are a match to TRBD2. CDR3 length: 14 amino acids. Germline V gives CDR1 MNHEY, CDR2 SVGEGT. V was clipped by 7 bases and J by 5 bases; unmatched bases: 8. The CDR3: CASNTRLADNEQFF. The CDR3 DNA reads as TGTGCCAGCAATACACGGCTAGCGGACAATGAGCAGTTCTTC.

The chain joins TRBV7-9 to TRBJ2-7; no firm D call. Germline CDR1 SEHNR, CDR2 FQNEAQ (reference sequence). The CDR3 contains 16 residues. Trimming cost V 1 base and J 0 bases, with 13 bases left between them. The CDR3 sequence is CASSLELPGGSYEQYF. The CDR3 bases are TGTGCCAGCAGCTTAGAGCTGCCGGGTGGCTCCTACGAGCAGTACTTC.

This clonotype was seen a few times. V gene TRBV7-9 combines with J gene TRBJ2-3; D may be TRBD2 (6 bases). V was clipped by 4 bases and J by 4 bases, with 9 bases between them. CDR1 and CDR2 from the germline V gene are SEHNR and FQNEAQ (reference sequence). CDR3 length: 13 residues. The CDR3, as DNA: TGTGCCAGCAGCTCAGGACTACCAGATACGCAGTATTTT. The encoded protein is CASSSGLPDTQYF.

This clonotype was detected only a few times. V is TRBV24-1 and J is TRBJ2-4; TRBD2 matches 7 bases. Trimming removed 9 bases from V and 1 base from J; junction bases left unmatched: 5. Per germline, CDR1 KGHDR and CDR2 SFDVKD. The CDR3 consists of 14 residues. DNA of the CDR3: TGTGCCACCGCACCCGGGGGGGCCAAAAACATTCAGTACTTC. This sequence encodes CATAPGGAKNIQYF.

V gene TRBV4-1 combines with J gene TRBJ1-3; D gene uncertain. Trimming cost V 4 bases and J 11 bases, with 6 bases left between them. The length of the CDR3 is 10 residues. The germline V gene encodes CDR1 MGHRA and CDR2 YSYEKL. The CDR3 reads CASSLPPIYF. In DNA, the CDR3 is TGCGCCAGCAGCCTCCCCCCCATATATTTT.

This clonotype was recorded many times. The chain employs TRBV7-6 and TRBJ2-1; D not resolved. CDR3 length: 14 residues. Germline V gene data show CDR1 as SGHVS and CDR2 as FNYEAQ. V lost 1 base to trimming and J lost 6 bases, with 10 bases between them. Here the CDR3 DNA reads TGTGCCAGCAGCTTAGTTCGCTCGACCAATGAGCAGTTCTTC. Protein sequence: CASSLVRSTNEQFF.

This clonotype was detected a few times. The chain joins TRBV4-1 to TRBJ2-4; possibly TRBD1 or TRBD2 for D (5 bases each). V was shortened by 3 bases and J by 0 bases, with 6 bases between the two germline ends. Germline V gives CDR1 MGHRA, CDR2 YSYEKL. There are 14 residues in the CDR3. CDR3 sequence (DNA): TGCGCCAGCAGCCAGGGGGTAGCCAAAAACATTCAGTACTTC. Amino acids: CASSQGVAKNIQYF.

This clonotype was counted only a few times. This sequence joins TRBV2 and TRBJ2-1; TRBD2 is a possible D gene (6 bases). This CDR3 is 14 amino acids long. The germline V gene has CDR1 SNHLY and CDR2 FYNNEI. V lost 5 bases and J 10 bases, leaving 18 bases between the germline ends. The CDR3 region is CASSIKRVDYEQFF. The CDR3 region has the DNA TGTGCCAGCAGTATTAAGCGGGTAGACTACGAGCAGTTCTTC.

This clonotype came up a few times. The DNA for the CDR3 is TGCGCCAGCAGGAAAGGAGGGGTGGCATCGGGGGGCTACGAGCAGTACTTC. Amino acid sequence: CASRKGGVASGGYEQYF. The V call is TRBV5-1, the J call TRBJ2-7; 7 bases align to TRBD2. Germline V gene sequence: CDR1 SGHRS, CDR2 YFSETQ. After removal of 5 bases from V and 3 bases from J, the junction contained 17 bases not matched to a gene. CDR3 length: 17 residues.